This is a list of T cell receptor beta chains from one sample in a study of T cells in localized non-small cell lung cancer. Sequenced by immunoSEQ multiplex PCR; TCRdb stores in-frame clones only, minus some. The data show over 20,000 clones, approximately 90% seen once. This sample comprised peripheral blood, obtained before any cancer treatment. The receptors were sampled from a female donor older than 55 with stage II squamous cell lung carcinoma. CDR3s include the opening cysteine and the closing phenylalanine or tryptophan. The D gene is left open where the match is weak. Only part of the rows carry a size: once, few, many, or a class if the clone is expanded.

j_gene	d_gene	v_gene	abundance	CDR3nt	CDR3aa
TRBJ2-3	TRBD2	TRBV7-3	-	TGTGCTATGTCGAGCGGGGACACAGATACGCAGTATTTT	CAMSSGDTDTQYF
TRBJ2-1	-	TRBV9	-	TGTGCCAGCAGCGTACGGGATTCCTACAATGAGCAGTTCTTC	CASSVRDSYNEQFF
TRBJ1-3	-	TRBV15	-	TGTGCCACCAGCAAATATAGACTCGGGACACCTAACCGCTCTGGAAACACCATATATTTT	CATSKYRLGTPNRSGNTIYF
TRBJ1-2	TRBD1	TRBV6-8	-	TGTGCCAGCAGGGACCGGGACAGCGCCTTCCCCTCCTATGGCTACACCTTC	CASRDRDSAFPSYGYTF
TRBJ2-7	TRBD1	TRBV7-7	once	TGTGCTAGCAGCTTAGGGACAGGACCGAGATACGAGCAGTACTTC	CASSLGTGPRYEQYF
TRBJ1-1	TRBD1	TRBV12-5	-	TGTGCTAGTGGTTTGCCTGCCCGGGACAGGTCGGGCACTGAAGCTTTCTTT	CASGLPARDRSGTEAFF
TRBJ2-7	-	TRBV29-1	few	TGCAGCGTTGAAGTTTGGGATGGCGGCTACGAGCAGTACTTC	CSVEVWDGGYEQYF
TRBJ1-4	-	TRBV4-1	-	TGCGCCAGCAGCCGAATCGGGAGTCCTAATGAAAAACTGTTTTTT	CASSRIGSPNEKLFF
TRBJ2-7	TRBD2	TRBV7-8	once	TGTGCCAGCAGCCCCCGAGGGGTAGCGGGAACTTACGAGCAGTACTTC	CASSPRGVAGTYEQYF
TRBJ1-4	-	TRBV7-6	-	TGTGCCAGCAGCTTAGTAGGAGCGGGGAGTCGCGAAAAACTGTTTTTT	CASSLVGAGSREKLFF
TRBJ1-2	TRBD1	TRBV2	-	TGTGCCAGCACCCCGGGACAGGGGGCTAACTATGGCTACACCTTC	CASTPGQGANYGYTF
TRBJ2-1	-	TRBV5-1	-	TGCGCCAGCAGCTTGGGAGGGAGCTCCTACAATGAGCAGTTCTTC	CASSLGGSSYNEQFF
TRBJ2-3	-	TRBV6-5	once	TGTGCCAGCAGTTGGGGCCGCACTAGCACAGATACGCAGTATTTT	CASSWGRTSTDTQYF
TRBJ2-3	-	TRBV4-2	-	TGTGCCAGCAGCCAAGCGACAGATACGCAGTATTTT	CASSQATDTQYF
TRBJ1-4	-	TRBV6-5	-	TGTGCCAGCAGTTACCGATCACAGCGGAATAATGAAAAACTGTTTTTT	CASSYRSQRNNEKLFF
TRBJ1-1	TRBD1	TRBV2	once	TGTGCCAGCAGTGATACAGGGGTAGGTTTCTTT	CASSDTGVGFF
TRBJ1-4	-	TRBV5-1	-	TGCGCCAGCAGCTTGGCCTTGGGGGCAACTAATGAAAAACTGTTTTTT	CASSLALGATNEKLFF
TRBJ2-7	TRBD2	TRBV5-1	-	TGCGCCAGCAGCCCCCAGCTAGCGGGAAACTACGAGCAGTACTTC	CASSPQLAGNYEQYF
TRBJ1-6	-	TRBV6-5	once	TGTGCCAGCAGTTTATTGCTGTATAATTCACCCCTCCACTTT	CASSLLLYNSPLHF
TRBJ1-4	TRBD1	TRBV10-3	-	TGTGCCATCAGCCCGACAGGGGGCGACGAAAAACTGTTTTTT	CAISPTGGDEKLFF
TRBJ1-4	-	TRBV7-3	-	TGTGCCAGCAGCTCTCTCGATTGGACAGATTTTAATGAAAAACTGTTTTTT	CASSSLDWTDFNEKLFF
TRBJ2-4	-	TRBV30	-	TGTGCCTGGGAAGCGGTAGCCAAAAACATTCAGTACTTC	CAWEAVAKNIQYF
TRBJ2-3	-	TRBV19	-	TGTGCCAGTAGTATTGGAGGGCTACTCATGGATACGCAGTATTTT	CASSIGGLLMDTQYF
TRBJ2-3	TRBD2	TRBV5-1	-	TGCGCCAGCAGCTCAGGGGTGAGCGGGGGGCGCCCCGGGTCGCAGTATTTT	CASSSGVSGGRPGSQYF
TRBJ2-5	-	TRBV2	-	TGTGCCAGCAGTGATAACAGGGACCAAGAGACCCAGTACTTC	CASSDNRDQETQYF
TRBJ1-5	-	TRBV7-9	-	TGTGCCAGCAGCTTAGAGGGGACAATTCCTCAGCCCCAGCATTTT	CASSLEGTIPQPQHF
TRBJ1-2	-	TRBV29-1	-	TGCAGCGTTGATGGTGTCGGGGGGCGCAACTATGGCTACACCTTC	CSVDGVGGRNYGYTF
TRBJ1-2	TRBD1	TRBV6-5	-	TGTGCCAGCAGTTCCAGGGGGCGGGGCGGCTACACCTTC	CASSSRGRGGYTF
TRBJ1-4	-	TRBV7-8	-	TGTGCCAGCAGCTCCCTCGACCTGGAAAAACTGTTTTTT	CASSSLDLEKLFF